A selection of T cell receptor beta chains follows, all from one sample in a study of identical twins. TCRdb used MiXCR to reprocess the 5' RACE reads, holding one entry per CDR3 protein. The sample holds some 500,000 distinct CDR3 sequences, around 15% seen once. The sample was also reused in another study, on yellow fever vaccine responses in identical twins.

The material sequenced was CD4+ T cells sorted from blood. All receptors derive from a woman between 18 and 29 years old in good health. Each CDR3 is given with its conserved first and last residue. A D gene is named only where the DNA matches it firmly. The size entry is marked missing in some rows and otherwise reads once, few, many or a size class.

d_call	v_call	clone_size	j_call	cdr3_aa	cdr3_nt
TRBD1	TRBV12-3/TRBV12-4	few	TRBJ1-5	CASRGTGVGPQHF	TGTGCCAGCAGGGGGACAGGGGTTGGGCCCCAGCATTTT
TRBD2	TRBV20-1	few	TRBJ2-3	CSANQPGLAGQGATDTQYF	TGCAGTGCAAACCAACCGGGACTAGCGGGGCAAGGGGCCACAGATACGCAGTATTTT
TRBD1	TRBV6-1	few	TRBJ2-2	CASTERGRGSTGELFF	TGTGCCAGCACTGAAAGGGGCAGGGGGAGCACCGGGGAGCTGTTTTTT
NA	TRBV30	many	TRBJ2-1	CAWSYGGVTYNEQFF	TGTGCCTGGAGTTACGGGGGCGTTACTTACAATGAGCAGTTCTTC
TRBD2	TRBV3-1	NA	TRBJ2-1	CASSRGTLAGGSEQFF	TGTGCCAGCAGCCGCGGGACCTTAGCGGGAGGTAGTGAGCAGTTCTTC
TRBD2	TRBV12-5	few	TRBJ2-1	CASGQGQGISSGRDNEQFF	TGTGCTAGTGGCCAAGGACAGGGGATATCTAGCGGGAGGGATAATGAGCAGTTCTTC
NA	TRBV27	NA	TRBJ1-2	CAITRRGYGYTF	TGTGCGATAACGAGGAGGGGCTATGGCTACACCTTC
TRBD2	TRBV11-1	NA	TRBJ2-6	CASSLAKSGGISGANVLTF	TGTGCCAGCAGCTTAGCGAAAAGCGGGGGTATCTCTGGGGCCAACGTCCTGACTTTC
NA	TRBV12-3/TRBV12-4	NA	TRBJ2-5	CASGRAQETQYF	TGTGCCAGCGGGCGAGCACAAGAGACCCAGTACTTC
NA	TRBV6-5	NA	TRBJ2-2	CASSYPQGGTGELFF	TGTGCCAGCAGTTACCCCCAGGGGGGCACCGGGGAGCTGTTTTTT
NA	TRBV2	NA	TRBJ1-6	CASSQTKTAASPLHF	TGTGCCAGCAGTCAAACAAAAACAGCGGCATCACCCCTCCACTTT
TRBD2	TRBV20-1	few	TRBJ2-7	CSASEKGLSYEQYF	TGCAGTGCTAGCGAAAAGGGACTATCATACGAGCAGTACTTC
TRBD1	TRBV6-1	few	TRBJ2-1	CASSRQGDNEQFF	TGTGCCAGCAGTAGACAGGGAGACAATGAGCAGTTCTTC
NA	TRBV12-3/TRBV12-4	NA	TRBJ2-3	CASNQAGDTQYF	TGTGCCAGCAATCAAGCTGGAGATACGCAGTATTTT
TRBD2	TRBV6-1	NA	TRBJ2-5	CASGPPTSGVGETQYF	TGTGCCAGCGGTCCCCCCACTAGCGGAGTTGGGGAGACCCAGTACTTC
TRBD1	TRBV6-2/TRBV6-3	few	TRBJ2-7	CASSRTGALYEQYF	TGTGCCAGCAGTCGGACAGGGGCGTTATACGAGCAGTACTTC
NA	TRBV6-2/TRBV6-3	NA	TRBJ2-5	CASSYGPAGETQYF	TGTGCCAGCAGTTACGGCCCGGCGGGAGAGACCCAGTACTTC
TRBD2	TRBV3-1	NA	TRBJ2-1	CASSPRTSGIGEQFF	TGTGCCAGCAGCCCCCGGACTAGCGGGATTGGTGAGCAGTTCTTC
NA	TRBV3-1	NA	TRBJ2-6	CASTPPKSGANVLTF	TGTGCCAGCACCCCCCCGAAGTCTGGGGCCAACGTCCTGACTTTC
NA	TRBV6-2/TRBV6-3	few	TRBJ2-7	CASSPTISYEQYF	TGTGCCAGCAGTCCGACCATCTCCTACGAGCAGTACTTC
NA	TRBV30	NA	TRBJ2-2	CAWSPTPGRNTGELFF	TGTGCCTGGAGCCCTACTCCGGGTAGAAACACCGGGGAGCTGTTTTTT
TRBD2	TRBV20-1	NA	TRBJ2-3	CSAGAGTSGSADTQYF	TGCAGTGCTGGTGCCGGGACTAGCGGGAGTGCAGATACGCAGTATTTT
NA	TRBV10-3	many	TRBJ2-2	CAISEEQGRSGELFF	TGTGCCATCAGTGAGGAACAGGGAAGGTCCGGGGAGCTGTTTTTT
TRBD2	TRBV15	NA	TRBJ2-3	CATSRDESGSADTQYF	TGTGCCACCAGCAGAGATGAAAGCGGGAGTGCAGATACGCAGTATTTT
TRBD1	TRBV7-2	many	TRBJ1-6	CASTLRQGHNSPLHF	TGTGCCAGCACCCTTCGACAGGGACATAATTCACCCCTCCACTTT
NA	TRBV9	NA	TRBJ2-2	CASSRRSEGAGELFF	TGTGCCAGCAGCCGAAGATCGGAGGGCGCCGGGGAGCTGTTTTTT
NA	TRBV4-1	few	TRBJ2-2	CASSQAQQGTGELFF	TGCGCCAGCAGCCAAGCTCAGCAGGGCACCGGGGAGCTGTTTTTT
NA	TRBV7-2	few	TRBJ2-1	CASSLRGPRTYNEQFF	TGTGCCAGCAGCTTAAGGGGACCCAGAACTTACAATGAGCAGTTCTTC
TRBD1	TRBV29-1	few	TRBJ2-7	CSVHSGTGVPYF	TGCAGCGTTCACTCCGGGACAGGGGTGCCGTACTTC
NA	TRBV7-9	many	TRBJ2-6	CASSFVLSGANVLTF	TGTGCCAGCAGCTTCGTACTCTCTGGGGCCAACGTCCTGACTTTC
NA	TRBV20-1	few	TRBJ2-7	CSASWSLEQYF	TGCAGTGCTAGCTGGTCCCTCGAGCAGTACTTC
NA	TRBV7-2	NA	TRBJ2-1	CASSFPKQDEQFF	TGTGCCAGCAGCTTTCCTAAGCAGGATGAGCAGTTCTTC
NA	TRBV5-1	NA	TRBJ2-5	CASSLARMRETQYF	TGCGCCAGCAGCTTGGCTCGGATGAGGGAGACCCAGTACTTC
TRBD1	TRBV24-1	few	TRBJ1-2	CATSDPGQVPGYTF	TGTGCCACCAGTGACCCCGGACAGGTGCCTGGCTACACCTTC
NA	TRBV14	NA	TRBJ2-6	CASSQGGNSPINVLTF	TGTGCCAGCAGCCAAGGGGGGAATTCCCCGATTAACGTCCTGACTTTC
NA	TRBV3-1	few	TRBJ1-3	CASSQRSGNTIYF	TGTGCCAGCAGCCAGCGTTCTGGAAACACCATATATTTT
NA	TRBV5-1	many	TRBJ2-1	CASSLANEQFF	TGCGCCAGCAGCTTGGCCAATGAGCAGTTCTTC
NA	TRBV12-3/TRBV12-4	few	TRBJ2-5	CASSPLRAEETQYF	TGTGCCAGCAGCCCACTCCGTGCGGAGGAGACCCAGTACTTC
NA	TRBV7-9	NA	TRBJ2-5	CASSSTLGKETQYF	TGTGCCAGCAGCTCTACACTAGGGAAGGAGACCCAGTACTTC
NA	TRBV12-3/TRBV12-4	many	TRBJ1-6	CASSPQGNSPLHF	TGTGCCAGCAGTCCCCAGGGGAATTCACCCCTCCACTTT
NA	TRBV12-3/TRBV12-4	few	TRBJ1-6	CASSRKNERAPLHF	TGTGCCAGCAGCCGCAAAAACGAGAGGGCACCCCTCCACTTT
TRBD2	TRBV2	NA	TRBJ2-4	CASTRVSSGDIQYF	TGTGCCAGCACCAGAGTGTCTAGCGGTGACATTCAGTACTTC
TRBD1	TRBV12-3/TRBV12-4	NA	TRBJ1-2	CASSSRDSYGYTF	TGTGCCAGCAGTTCACGGGACAGCTATGGCTACACCTTC
NA	TRBV11-2	few	TRBJ1-2	CASSLRTDNYGYTF	TGTGCCAGCAGCTTACGGACGGACAACTATGGCTACACCTTC
NA	TRBV2	NA	TRBJ2-1	CASSVSWSYNEQFF	TGTGCCAGCAGTGTCTCGTGGTCCTACAATGAGCAGTTCTTC
NA	TRBV2	NA	TRBJ1-5	CASSPPSGKGDQPQHF	TGTGCCAGCAGCCCGCCGTCAGGGAAGGGGGATCAGCCCCAGCATTTT
TRBD2	TRBV4-3	many	TRBJ2-7	CASSQVSAGAHEQYF	TGCGCCAGCAGCCAAGTTTCAGCGGGAGCCCACGAGCAGTACTTC
TRBD2	TRBV7-2	many	TRBJ2-7	CASKLAGGLPYEQYF	TGTGCCAGTAAACTAGCGGGAGGCCTTCCCTACGAGCAGTACTTC
NA	TRBV6-1	NA	TRBJ1-6	CASSVGDQGSPLHF	TGTGCCAGCAGTGTGGGGGATCAGGGATCACCCCTCCACTTT
NA	TRBV5-1	NA	TRBJ2-1	CASSPRGVEQFF	TGCGCCAGCAGCCCCAGGGGGGTTGAGCAGTTCTTC